The clone carrying this T cell receptor beta chain was detected a few times. TCRdb recomputed calls from the 5' RACE reads with MiXCR, one row per CDR3 protein. The sample holds hundreds of thousands of distinct CDR3 sequences, approximately 14% seen once. The data are from a study of T-cell memory formation after mild COVID-19. V was cut by 2 bases and J by 4 bases, with 10 bases left in between. The CDR3 runs 13 residues. Germline CDR1 and CDR2: GTSNPN and SVGIG (reference sequence). The sequence came from a man younger than 30 who had mild COVID-19 (a few samples of this study predate the infection). Cell type and time point are not known. Sequencing input: PBMCs or a T cell subset sorted from them (not recorded which). This rearrangement joins TRBV30 to TRBJ2-3; D is unresolved. The DNA of the CDR3 is TGTGCCTGGAGTCGGCTAATATCAGATACGCAGTATTTT. Amino acids: CAWSRLISDTQYF.